The rows below give T cell receptor beta chains drawn from one sample of a study of tumor-infiltrating lymphocytes in primary liver carcinoma. TCRdb processed the multiplex PCR reads anew with MiXCR; each CDR3 protein has one entry. This table has about 300,000 distinct CDR3 sequences, 55% to 65% appearing once. The sequencing input was peripheral blood. The receptors come from a man aged 40-55 years with primary liver carcinoma and hepatitis B virus infection. Both conserved end residues are part of each CDR3. A D gene is named only where the DNA matches it firmly. Clone size is shown for a subset of rows, as once, few, many or a class of expanded clone.

size: many
J: TRBJ2-1
D: .
V: TRBV29-1
DNA: TGCAGCGTTGCCTTGCGGAGCGGGCTTTCCTACAATGAGCAGTTCTTC
CDR3: CSVALRSGLSYNEQFF

size: .
J: TRBJ2-5
D: TRBD1
V: TRBV7-9
DNA: TGTGCCAGCGATAGGGGGACAGGAGAAGAGACCCAGTACTTC
CDR3: CASDRGTGEETQYF

size: many
J: TRBJ1-2
D: .
V: TRBV29-1
DNA: TGCAGCGTTGAAGGGTATCGAGGGGACGGCTACACCTTC
CDR3: CSVEGYRGDGYTF

size: .
J: TRBJ2-7
D: TRBD2
V: TRBV28
DNA: TGTGCCAGCAGCTCCTCCGGGACTAGCGGGTTCGAGCAGTACTTC
CDR3: CASSSSGTSGFEQYF

size: once
J: TRBJ2-7
D: .
V: TRBV29-1
DNA: TGCAGCGTTGAGCGGGACAACGACGAGCGATACTTC
CDR3: CSVERDNDERYF

size: .
J: TRBJ1-1
D: .
V: TRBV6-1
DNA: TGTGCCAGCAGTGAAGCGCCCCTAAACGATAACACTGAAGCTTTCTTT
CDR3: CASSEAPLNDNTEAFF

size: few
J: TRBJ2-2
D: TRBD1
V: TRBV12-3/TRBV12-4
DNA: TGTGCCAGCAGTCCCCAAGCAGGGGGTTACACCGGGGAGCTGTTTTTT
CDR3: CASSPQAGGYTGELFF

size: .
J: TRBJ2-1
D: .
V: TRBV14
DNA: TGTGTCAGCAGCCTGCCAAGCAATGAGCAGTTCTTC
CDR3: CVSSLPSNEQFF

size: .
J: TRBJ2-3
D: TRBD2
V: TRBV11-2
DNA: TGTGCCAGCAGCTTGGGGACTAGCGGAAGCACAGGTAAGCAGTATTTT
CDR3: CASSLGTSGSTGKQYF

size: .
J: TRBJ2-3
D: TRBD2
V: TRBV4-1
DNA: TGCGCCAACAGCCAAGATACGGCGGGAGGATCAGATACGCAGTATTTT
CDR3: CANSQDTAGGSDTQYF

size: .
J: TRBJ2-1
D: .
V: TRBV11-1
DNA: TGTGCCAGCAGCCAAAGGATTAGTGGGAGTTGGGGTGAGCAGTTCTTC
CDR3: CASSQRISGSWGEQFF

size: .
J: TRBJ2-7
D: .
V: TRBV7-8
DNA: .
CDR3: CASSLVAQGSYGERYF

size: many
J: TRBJ2-3
D: .
V: TRBV11-2
DNA: TGTGCCAGTGAGGGGGAGATTAATAGAGATACGCAGTATTTT
CDR3: CASEGEINRDTQYF

size: .
J: TRBJ2-3
D: TRBD2
V: TRBV11-1
DNA: TGTGCCAGCAGACCTGGACTAGCGGGTTTGGCAGATATGCAGTATTTT
CDR3: CASRPGLAGLADMQYF

size: .
J: TRBJ2-1
D: TRBD2
V: TRBV6-5
DNA: TGTGCCAGTAGTTACTCGGGGACTAGCGGGAGTCAGGATGAGCAGTCCTTC
CDR3: CASSYSGTSGSQDEQSF

size: many
J: TRBJ1-5
D: .
V: TRBV6-5
DNA: TGTGCCGGCAGTGGATCAGGGATTCAGCCCCAGCATTTT
CDR3: CAGSGSGIQPQHF

size: .
J: TRBJ1-1
D: .
V: TRBV11-1
DNA: TGTGCCACGAGGGACAAAGTGAGCACTGGAGCTTTCTTT
CDR3: CATRDKVSTGAFF

size: few
J: TRBJ1-2
D: .
V: TRBV7-9
DNA: TGTGCCAGCAGCTTAAGTCTCATCGGCAGTAACTATGGCTACACCTTC
CDR3: CASSLSLIGSNYGYTF

size: .
J: TRBJ2-5
D: .
V: TRBV7-9
DNA: TGTGGCAGCGGCGATACAGGGGAGGGGGAGACCCAGTACTTC
CDR3: CGSGDTGEGETQYF

size: .
J: TRBJ2-7
D: TRBD2
V: TRBV12-3/TRBV12-4
DNA: TGTGCCAACAGTCGGACTAGCGGGGGGTACGAGCAGTACTTC
CDR3: CANSRTSGGYEQYF

size: .
J: TRBJ2-7
D: .
V: TRBV12-3/TRBV12-4
DNA: TGTGCCAGCAGTTTATCTGGAGCGGCCACCTACGAGCATTACTTC
CDR3: CASSLSGAATYEHYF

size: .
J: TRBJ2-1
D: TRBD2
V: TRBV6-2/TRBV6-3
DNA: TGTGCCAGCAGCAATATTGGCGGGAGGTTCTACGATGAGCAGTTCTTC
CDR3: CASSNIGGRFYDEQFF

size: .
J: TRBJ2-2
D: TRBD1
V: TRBV11-3
DNA: TGTGCCGGCAGCTTGTTCCAGGGGGTGTTTTTT
CDR3: CAGSLFQGVFF

size: .
J: TRBJ2-5
D: TRBD1
V: TRBV11-2
DNA: TGTGCCAGCACCTCCAACAGGGGGCGCGGGGAGATCCAGTACTTC
CDR3: CASTSNRGRGEIQYF

size: .
J: TRBJ2-1
D: .
V: TRBV11-1
DNA: TGTGCTAGCAGCTTAGCCTCAGCGGACAATGAGCAGTTCTTC
CDR3: CASSLASADNEQFF

size: .
J: TRBJ2-1
D: .
V: TRBV5-1
DNA: TGCGCCAGCAGCTTGGCCTCAGGGTCCCGCGGGCAGTTCTTC
CDR3: CASSLASGSRGQFF

size: .
J: TRBJ2-1
D: TRBD1
V: TRBV5-6
DNA: TGTGTCAGCAGCCTAACTCCAGGACAGGGTTCCTACAATGAGCAGTTCTTC
CDR3: CVSSLTPGQGSYNEQFF

size: .
J: TRBJ2-7
D: .
V: TRBV6-6
DNA: TGTGCCAGCATAAGGGACTCAAGCTCCTACGAGCAGTACTTC
CDR3: CASIRDSSSYEQYF

size: few
J: TRBJ2-6
D: .
V: TRBV6-5
DNA: TGTGCCAGCACCCCGGACGTCTTCTCTGGGGCCAACGTCCTGACTTTC
CDR3: CASTPDVFSGANVLTF

size: .
J: TRBJ2-1
D: .
V: TRBV5-1
DNA: TGCGCCAGCAGCTCTGCAGGAGCCTACAAAGAGCAGTTCTTC
CDR3: CASSSAGAYKEQFF

size: many
J: TRBJ1-5
D: .
V: TRBV12-3/TRBV12-4
DNA: TGTGCCAGCAGTTTAGGGGGGCAGCCCCAGCATTTT
CDR3: CASSLGGQPQHF

size: few
J: TRBJ1-2
D: TRBD1
V: TRBV6-5
DNA: TGTGCCAGCAGTTACGGGACAGGGAATGGCTACACCTTC
CDR3: CASSYGTGNGYTF

size: .
J: TRBJ2-7
D: .
V: TRBV6-5
DNA: TGTGCCAGCAGCCCGGCCCGGGTTGTCAAGCAGTACTTC
CDR3: CASSPARVVKQYF

size: .
J: TRBJ1-1
D: .
V: TRBV29-1
DNA: TGCAGCGTTGCAGTTTTGAACGCTGAAGCTTTATTT
CDR3: CSVAVLNAEALF

size: .
J: TRBJ2-7
D: TRBD2
V: TRBV18
DNA: TGTGCCAGCTCACCAAGGGGACTAGCGGGAGTCTACGAGCAGTACTTC
CDR3: CASSPRGLAGVYEQYF

size: few
J: TRBJ1-4
D: TRBD1
V: TRBV19
DNA: TGTGCCAGTAGTCCGGGACAGGGGGCGAGAGCAACTAATGAAAAACTGTTTTTT
CDR3: CASSPGQGARATNEKLFF

size: .
J: TRBJ1-1
D: TRBD1
V: TRBV30
DNA: TGTGCCTGTCCCCCCCCTGGACAGGGGGCTTTAGCTGAAGCTTTCTTT
CDR3: CACPPPGQGALAEAFF

size: many
J: TRBJ1-1
D: TRBD1
V: TRBV6-1
DNA: TGTGCCAGCAGTGCCTACCGGACAGGACTTATGAACACTGAAGCTTTCTTT
CDR3: CASSAYRTGLMNTEAFF

size: .
J: TRBJ1-1
D: .
V: TRBV28
DNA: TGTGCCAGCATTATCACGGGGGGCACCGAAGCTTTCTTT
CDR3: CASIITGGTEAFF

size: .
J: TRBJ2-1
D: .
V: TRBV11-2
DNA: TGTGCCAGCAGCTTAGGAGGAGCTACTAGGTCTTACAATGAGCAGTTCTTT
CDR3: CASSLGGATRSYNEQFF

size: .
J: TRBJ2-1
D: TRBD2
V: TRBV6-2/TRBV6-3
DNA: TGTGCCAGCATCGAGCGGGAAAGCTCCTACAATGAGCAGTTCTTC
CDR3: CASIERESSYNEQFF

size: .
J: TRBJ2-1
D: .
V: TRBV7-9
DNA: TGTGCCAGCAGCATAAATCCTGAGCTGTTCTTC
CDR3: CASSINPELFF

size: .
J: TRBJ1-2
D: .
V: TRBV29-1
DNA: TGCAGCGTTGATTCGGGCAACGTGGCAGCTATCTTC
CDR3: CSVDSGNVAAIF

size: .
J: TRBJ2-5
D: .
V: TRBV11-3
DNA: TGTGCCAGCACCATGGTTTTTGGGGAGAGGGAGACCCAGTACTTC
CDR3: CASTMVFGERETQYF

size: few
J: TRBJ1-2
D: TRBD1
V: TRBV28
DNA: TGTGCCAGCGGGGTCGATCGAGCGGGACAGCTCAATTATGGCTACACCTTC
CDR3: CASGVDRAGQLNYGYTF

size: .
J: TRBJ1-1
D: TRBD1
V: TRBV10-3
DNA: TGTGCCATCAGTGAAGGGGTGTGGGACAGGAGTATGAACACTGAAGCTATCTTT
CDR3: CAISEGVWDRSMNTEAIF

size: few
J: TRBJ2-7
D: .
V: TRBV10-3
DNA: TGTGCCATCAGTGACGGCAGGGCAGACGAGCAGTACTTC
CDR3: CAISDGRADEQYF

size: .
J: TRBJ1-5
D: TRBD1
V: TRBV4-2
DNA: TGTGCCAGTAGCCAAGGGACAGAAAGCAATCAGCCCCAACATTTT
CDR3: CASSQGTESNQPQHF

size: few
J: TRBJ2-1
D: TRBD2
V: TRBV6-6
DNA: TGTGCCAGCAGTTTTGGTTGGGCTAGCGGGGTATTCAATGAGCAGTTCTTC
CDR3: CASSFGWASGVFNEQFF

size: once
J: TRBJ2-5
D: .
V: TRBV28
DNA: TGTGCCAGCAGTTTTCCGCGGGGCCAAGAGACCCAGTACTTC
CDR3: CASSFPRGQETQYF

size: many
J: TRBJ2-6
D: TRBD1
V: TRBV6-5
DNA: TGTGCCAGCAGTTACTCGCCAGGGGGTCCCTCTGGGGCCAACGTCCTGACTTTC
CDR3: CASSYSPGGPSGANVLTF

size: many
J: TRBJ1-2
D: .
V: TRBV29-1
DNA: TGCAGCGTTGGAGGGGGGGGCCCCTATGGCTACACCTTC
CDR3: CSVGGGGPYGYTF